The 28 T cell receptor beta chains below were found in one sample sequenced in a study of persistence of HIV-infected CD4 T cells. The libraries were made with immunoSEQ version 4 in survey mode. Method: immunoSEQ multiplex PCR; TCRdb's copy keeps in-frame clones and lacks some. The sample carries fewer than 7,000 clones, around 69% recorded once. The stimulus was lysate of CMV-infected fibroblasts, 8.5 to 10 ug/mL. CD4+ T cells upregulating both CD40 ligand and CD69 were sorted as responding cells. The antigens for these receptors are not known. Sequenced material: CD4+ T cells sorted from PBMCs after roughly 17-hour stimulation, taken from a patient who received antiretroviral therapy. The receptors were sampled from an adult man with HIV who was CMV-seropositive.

CDR3 amino acids: CASSSWTGGNNSPLHF. CDR3 DNA: TGTGCCAGCAGTTCCTGGACCGGAGGGAATAATTCACCCCTCCACTTT. The V call is TRBV27, the J call TRBJ1-6; D is unresolved. CDR3 length equals 16 residues. CDR1 is MNHEY and CDR2 is SMNVEV in the germline V gene (reference sequence). V was shortened by 4 bases and J by 5 bases, with 15 bases between the two germline ends.

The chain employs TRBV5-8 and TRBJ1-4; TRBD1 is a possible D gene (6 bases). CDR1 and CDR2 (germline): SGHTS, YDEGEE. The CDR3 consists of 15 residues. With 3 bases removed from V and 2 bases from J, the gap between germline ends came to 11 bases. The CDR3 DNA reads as TGTGCCAGCAGCTCAACAGGGTTGACTAATGAAAAACTGTTTTTT. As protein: CASSSTGLTNEKLFF. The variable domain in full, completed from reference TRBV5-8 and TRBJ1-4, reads EAGVTQSPTHLIKTRGQQATLRCSPISGHTSVYWYQQALGLGLQFLLWYDEGEERNRGNFPPRFSGRQFPNYSSELNVNALELEDSALYLCASSSTGLTNEKLFFGSGTQLSVL.

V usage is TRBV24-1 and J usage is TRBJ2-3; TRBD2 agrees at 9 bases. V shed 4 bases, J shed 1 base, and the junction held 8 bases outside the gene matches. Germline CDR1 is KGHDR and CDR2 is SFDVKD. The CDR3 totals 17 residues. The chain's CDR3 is CATSDPAPSGGTDTQYF. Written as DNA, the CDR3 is TGTGCCACCAGTGACCCGGCTCCTAGCGGGGGCACAGATACGCAGTATTTT.

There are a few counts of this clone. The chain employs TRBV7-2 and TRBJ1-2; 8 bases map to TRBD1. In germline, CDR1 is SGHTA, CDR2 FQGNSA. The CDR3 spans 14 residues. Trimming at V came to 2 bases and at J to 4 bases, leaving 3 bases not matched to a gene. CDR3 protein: CASSLMTGVYGYTF. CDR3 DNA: TGTGCCAGCAGCTTAATGACAGGGGTCTATGGCTACACCTTC.

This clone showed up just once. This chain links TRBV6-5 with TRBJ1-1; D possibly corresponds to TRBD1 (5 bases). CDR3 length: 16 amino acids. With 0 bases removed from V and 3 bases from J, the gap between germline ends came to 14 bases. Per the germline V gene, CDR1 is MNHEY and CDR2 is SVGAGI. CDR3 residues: CASSYSPRGAYTEAFF. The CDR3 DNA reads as TGTGCCAGCAGTTACTCGCCGAGAGGGGCCTACACTGAAGCTTTCTTT.

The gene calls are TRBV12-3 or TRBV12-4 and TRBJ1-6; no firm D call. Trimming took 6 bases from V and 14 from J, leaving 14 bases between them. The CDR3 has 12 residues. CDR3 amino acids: CASRTLRGSLHF. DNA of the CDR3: TGTGCCAGCAGAACTCTCCGTGGATCCCTCCACTTT.

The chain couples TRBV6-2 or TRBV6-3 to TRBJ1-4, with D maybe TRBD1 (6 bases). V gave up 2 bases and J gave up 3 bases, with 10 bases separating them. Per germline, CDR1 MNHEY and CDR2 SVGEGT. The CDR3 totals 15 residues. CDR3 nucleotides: TGTGCCAGCAGTTACCTGGGACACCCTAATGAAAAACTGTTTTTT. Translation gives CASSYLGHPNEKLFF.

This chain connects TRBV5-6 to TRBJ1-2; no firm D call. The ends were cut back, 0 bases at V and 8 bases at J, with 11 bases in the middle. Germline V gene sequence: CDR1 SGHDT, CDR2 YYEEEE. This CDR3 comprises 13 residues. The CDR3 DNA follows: TGTGCCAGCAGCTTGGACGGAAAGAGAGGCTACACCTTC. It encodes CASSLDGKRGYTF.

CDR3 residues: CASSPPGQRSSGNTIYF. CDR3 DNA sequence: TGTGCCAGCAGCCCCCCCGGACAGCGGAGCTCTGGAAACACCATATATTTT. V and J are TRBV7-2 and TRBJ1-3, with D maybe TRBD1 (6 bases). V was shortened by 5 bases and J by 0 bases, with 17 bases between the two germline ends. Germline assignment: CDR1 SGHTA and CDR2 FQGNSA. The CDR3 length is 17 residues.

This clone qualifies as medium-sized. This CDR3 reads CASSPNRPGQLISYEQYF. The CDR3 coding sequence is TGTGCCAGCAGCCCGAACCGCCCGGGACAGCTTATCTCCTACGAGCAGTACTTC. The chain links TRBV9 to TRBJ2-7; 7 bases are a match to TRBD1. Trimming took 4 bases from V and 0 from J; bases not matched to a gene: 16. CDR3 length: 18 residues. Germline-derived CDR1 and CDR2 are SGDLS and YYNGEE.

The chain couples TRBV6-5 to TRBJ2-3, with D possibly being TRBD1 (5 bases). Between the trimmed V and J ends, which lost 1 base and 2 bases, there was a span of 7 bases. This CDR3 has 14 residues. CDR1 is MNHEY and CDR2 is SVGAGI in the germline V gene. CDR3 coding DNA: TGTGCCAGCAGTTACTGGGGCAACACAGATACGCAGTATTTT. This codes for CASSYWGNTDTQYF.

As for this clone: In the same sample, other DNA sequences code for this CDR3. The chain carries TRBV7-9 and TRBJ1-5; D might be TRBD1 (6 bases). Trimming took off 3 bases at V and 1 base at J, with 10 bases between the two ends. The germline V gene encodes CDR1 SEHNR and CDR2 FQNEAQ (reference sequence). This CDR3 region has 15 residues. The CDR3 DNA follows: TGTGCCAGCAGCTTGTCCGGGACAAGCAATCAGCCCCAGCATTTT. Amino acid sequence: CASSLSGTSNQPQHF.

CDR3 sequence: CASSVGGTNAPLHF. CDR3 nucleotides: TGTGCCAGCAGCGTAGGTGGGACAAACGCACCCCTCCACTTT. The chain carries TRBV9 and TRBJ1-6; D may be TRBD1 (6 bases). The CDR3 extends over 14 amino acids. V was pared by 0 bases and J by 11 bases, with 12 bases between. Looked up from germline, CDR1 is SGDLS and CDR2 is YYNGEE.

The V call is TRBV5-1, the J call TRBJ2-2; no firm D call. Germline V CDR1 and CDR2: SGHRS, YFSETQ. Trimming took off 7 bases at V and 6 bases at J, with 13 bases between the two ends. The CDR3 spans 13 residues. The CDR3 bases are TGCGCCAGCGGACGGATGGGCCCCGGGGAGCTGTTTTTT. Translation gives CASGRMGPGELFF. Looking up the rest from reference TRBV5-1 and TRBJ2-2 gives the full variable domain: KAGVTQTPRYLIKTRGQQVTLSCSPISGHRSVSWYQQTPGQGLQFLFEYFSETQRNKGNFPGRFSGRQFSNSRSEMNVSTLELGDSALYLCASGRMGPGELFFGEGSRLTVL.

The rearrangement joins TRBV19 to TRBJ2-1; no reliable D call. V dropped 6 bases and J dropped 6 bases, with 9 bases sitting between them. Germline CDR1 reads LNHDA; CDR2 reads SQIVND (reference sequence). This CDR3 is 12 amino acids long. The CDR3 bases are TGTGCCAGTAGGGCACGATCCAATGAGCAGTTCTTC. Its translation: CASRARSNEQFF.

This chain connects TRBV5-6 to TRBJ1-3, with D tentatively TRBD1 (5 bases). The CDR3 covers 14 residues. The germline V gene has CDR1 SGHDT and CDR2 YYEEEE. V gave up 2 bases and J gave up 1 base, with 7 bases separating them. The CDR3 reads CASSLGVSGNTIYF. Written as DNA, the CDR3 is TGTGCCAGCAGCTTAGGGGTTTCTGGAAACACCATATATTTT.

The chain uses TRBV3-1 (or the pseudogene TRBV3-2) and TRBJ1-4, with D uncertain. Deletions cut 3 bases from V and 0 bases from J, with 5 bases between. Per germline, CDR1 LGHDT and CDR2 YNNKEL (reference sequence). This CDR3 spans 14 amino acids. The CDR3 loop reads CASSHGATNEKLFF. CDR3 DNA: TGTGCCAGCAGCCACGGTGCAACTAATGAAAAACTGTTTTTT.

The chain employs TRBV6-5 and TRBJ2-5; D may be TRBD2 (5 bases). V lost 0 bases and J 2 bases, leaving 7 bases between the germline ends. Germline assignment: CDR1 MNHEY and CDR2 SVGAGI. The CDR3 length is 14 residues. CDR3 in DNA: TGTGCCAGCAGTTACTCAGGGAGACAAGAGACCCAGTACTTC. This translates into CASSYSGRQETQYF.

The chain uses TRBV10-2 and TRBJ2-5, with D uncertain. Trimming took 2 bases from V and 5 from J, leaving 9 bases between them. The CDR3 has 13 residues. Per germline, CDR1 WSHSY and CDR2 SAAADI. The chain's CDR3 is CASSESRPETQYF. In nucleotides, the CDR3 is TGCGCCAGCAGTGAGAGCAGGCCGGAGACCCAGTACTTC.

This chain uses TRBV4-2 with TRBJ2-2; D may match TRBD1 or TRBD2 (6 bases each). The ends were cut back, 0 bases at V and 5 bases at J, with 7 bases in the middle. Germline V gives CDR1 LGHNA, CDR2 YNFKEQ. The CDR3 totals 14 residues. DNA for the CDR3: TGTGCCAGCAGCCAAGAAGGGGGGACCGGGGAGCTGTTTTTT. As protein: CASSQEGGTGELFF.

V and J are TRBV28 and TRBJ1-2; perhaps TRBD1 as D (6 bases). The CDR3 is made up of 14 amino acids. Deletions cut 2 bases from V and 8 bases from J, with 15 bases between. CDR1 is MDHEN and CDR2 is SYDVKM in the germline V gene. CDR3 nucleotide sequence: TGTGCCAGCAGTTTAGATCCAACAGGGTTCGGCTACACCTTC. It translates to CASSLDPTGFGYTF.

CDR3 sequence reads: CASSLLGIDTQYF. In DNA form, the CDR3 reads TGTGCCAGCAGCTTACTTGGGATAGATACGCAGTATTTT. V usage is TRBV11-3 and J usage is TRBJ2-3; D remains unclear. V lost 2 bases, J lost 5 bases, and 8 bases lay in between. The CDR3 loop spans 13 amino acids. Germline V gives CDR1 SGHNT, CDR2 YENEEA.

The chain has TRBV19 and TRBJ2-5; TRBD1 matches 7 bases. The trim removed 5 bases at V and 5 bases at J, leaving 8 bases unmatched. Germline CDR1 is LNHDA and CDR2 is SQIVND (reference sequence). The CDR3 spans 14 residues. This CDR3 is CASSARQGSETQYF. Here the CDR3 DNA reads TGTGCCAGTAGTGCCCGACAGGGCTCGGAGACCCAGTACTTC.

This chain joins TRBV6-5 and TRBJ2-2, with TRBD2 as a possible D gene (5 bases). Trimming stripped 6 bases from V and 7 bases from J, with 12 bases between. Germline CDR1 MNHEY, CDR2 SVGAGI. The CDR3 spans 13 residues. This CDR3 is CASSPLGNGELFF. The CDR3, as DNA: TGTGCCAGCAGCCCACTAGGGAACGGGGAGCTGTTTTTT.

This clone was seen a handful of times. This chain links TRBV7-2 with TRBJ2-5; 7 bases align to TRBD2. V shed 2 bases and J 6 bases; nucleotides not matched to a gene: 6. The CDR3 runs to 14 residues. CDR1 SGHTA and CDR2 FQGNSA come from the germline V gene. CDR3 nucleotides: TGTGCCAGCAGCTTATCCGGGGGGAGACAGACCCAGTACTTC. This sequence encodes CASSLSGGRQTQYF.

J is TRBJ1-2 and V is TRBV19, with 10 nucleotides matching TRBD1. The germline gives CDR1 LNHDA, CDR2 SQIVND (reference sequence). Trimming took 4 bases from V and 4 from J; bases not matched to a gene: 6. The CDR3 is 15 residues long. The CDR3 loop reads CASSRGQGLIYGYTF. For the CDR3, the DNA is TGTGCCAGTAGTAGGGGACAGGGGCTCATCTATGGCTACACCTTC. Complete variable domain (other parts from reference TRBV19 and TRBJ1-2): DGGITQSPKYLFRKEGQNVTLSCEQNLNHDAMYWYRQDPGQGLRLIYYSQIVNDFQKGDIAEGYSVSREKKESFPLTVTSAQKNPTAFYLCASSRGQGLIYGYTFGSGTRLTVV.

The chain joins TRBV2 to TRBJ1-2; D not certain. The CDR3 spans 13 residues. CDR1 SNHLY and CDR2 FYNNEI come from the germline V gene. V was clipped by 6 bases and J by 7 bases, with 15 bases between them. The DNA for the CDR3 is TGTGCCAGCAGGATAGGTCGCGAGGTTGGCTACACCTTC. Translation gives CASRIGREVGYTF.

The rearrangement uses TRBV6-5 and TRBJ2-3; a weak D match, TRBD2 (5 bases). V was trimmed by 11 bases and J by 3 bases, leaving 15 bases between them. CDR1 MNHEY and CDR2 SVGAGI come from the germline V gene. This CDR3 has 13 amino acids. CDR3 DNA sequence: TGTGCCTCCGTTTCCGGGATTACAGATACGCAGTATTTT. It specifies CASVSGITDTQYF.